A single sample gave rise to the 20 T cell receptor beta chains below, sequenced in a study of cytomegalovirus exposure and HLA in healthy donors. PCR primers comprised 60 Vbeta and 13 Jbeta primers. Here immunoSEQ multiplex PCR was the method, and the copy in TCRdb shows in-frame clones only, minus some. The table has fewer than 150,000 clones, approximately 80% seen once. Material for sequencing was PBMCs. The receptors here all came from a male donor in good health and CMV-seronegative.

J is TRBJ1-1 and V is TRBV6-5; TRBD1 matches 11 bases. CDR3 length: 13 residues. Trimming at V came to 4 bases and at J to 5 bases, leaving 0 bases not matched to a gene. The germline gives CDR1 MNHEY, CDR2 SVGAGI. CDR3 nucleotides: TGTGCCAGCAGTTGGGACAGGGGGACTGAAGCTTTCTTT. It codes for CASSWDRGTEAFF.

V usage is TRBV5-1 and J usage is TRBJ2-7, with 7 bases identical to TRBD1. The J segment lost 3 bases and the V segment lost 3 bases, leaving 6 bases of the junction unmatched. CDR1 is SGHRS and CDR2 is YFSETQ in the germline V gene. The CDR3 covers 14 residues. For the CDR3, the DNA is TGCGCCAGCAGCTCCCGGGACAGACTCTACGAGCAGTACTTC. Translating gives CASSSRDRLYEQYF.

V is TRBV5-1 and J is TRBJ2-3; D ambiguous. Germline V CDR1 and CDR2: SGHRS, YFSETQ. The length of the CDR3 is 15 residues. The V gene lost 4 bases and the J gene lost 2 bases, with 14 bases spanning the gap. The CDR3 bases are TGCGCCAGCAGCCCTGCAGGTCTTTACACAGATACGCAGTATTTT. The encoded protein is CASSPAGLYTDTQYF.

The chain couples TRBV2 to TRBJ1-2; 9 bases are a match to TRBD1. The ends lost 7 bases at V and 4 bases at J; junction bases unmatched: 7. The germline gives CDR1 SNHLY, CDR2 FYNNEI. This CDR3 is 14 amino acids long. CDR3 amino acids: CASTSRDRAYGYTF. The DNA for the CDR3 is TGTGCCAGCACCTCCCGGGACAGGGCCTATGGCTACACCTTC.

This clone is a singleton in its sample. V and J are TRBV30 and TRBJ1-1; the D gene is possibly TRBD1 (6 bases). CDR3 length equals 15 residues. CDR1 GTSNPN and CDR2 SVGIG come from the germline V gene (reference sequence). The V end was cut by 2 bases, the J end by 4 bases, with 17 bases between. Written as DNA, the CDR3 is TGTGCCTGGAGTTACCCTGGGGGGGCACGCACTGAAGCTTTCTTT. Its protein is CAWSYPGGARTEAFF.

The rearrangement joins TRBV13 to TRBJ2-3; 8 nucleotides align to TRBD2. CDR1 PRHDT and CDR2 FYEKMQ come from the germline V gene (reference sequence). The CDR3 runs 15 residues. The ends lost 3 bases at V and 4 bases at J; junction bases unmatched: 6. CDR3 in amino acids: CASSFTSGAADTQYF. Here the CDR3 DNA reads TGTGCCAGCAGCTTCACTAGCGGAGCCGCAGATACGCAGTATTTT.

This chain connects TRBV7-2 to TRBJ2-5; 8 bases are a match to TRBD2. The CDR3 is 14 amino acids. Germline assignment: CDR1 SGHTA and CDR2 FQGNSA. Trimming removed 5 bases from V and 7 bases from J; junction bases left unmatched: 9. The CDR3 protein is CASSGTGGAGTQYF. The CDR3 nucleotides are TGTGCCAGCAGCGGGACGGGGGGGGCAGGGACCCAGTACTTC.

The chain has TRBV5-6 and TRBJ1-2; possible D gene TRBD1, 5 bases. CDR3 length: 15 residues. V gave up 4 bases and J gave up 3 bases, with 16 bases separating them. Per the germline V gene, CDR1 is SGHDT and CDR2 is YYEEEE. The CDR3 sequence is CASSQPGGVDYGYTF. CDR3 coding DNA: TGTGCCAGCAGCCAACCCGGGGGGGTCGACTATGGCTACACCTTC.

V and J are TRBV14 and TRBJ2-2, with no clear D. V was cut by 5 bases and J by 4 bases, with 8 bases left in between. Per the germline V gene, CDR1 is SGHDN and CDR2 is FVKESK. This CDR3 is 13 amino acids long. CDR3 loop: CASSYSLTGELFF. The DNA for the CDR3 is TGTGCCAGCAGCTACTCCCTCACCGGGGAGCTGTTTTTT.

This clone has only a few counts. The V call is TRBV19, the J call TRBJ1-1; 8 positions match TRBD1. In germline, CDR1 is LNHDA, CDR2 SQIVND (reference sequence). There are 12 residues in the CDR3. The V and J ends lost 6 bases and 7 bases, in that order; junction bases with no gene match: 4. In DNA form, the CDR3 reads TGTGCCAGTAGGACAGGGGCGATTGAAGCTTTCTTT. This encodes CASRTGAIEAFF.

This clone was detected only a few times. This sequence joins TRBV5-1 and TRBJ1-1, with a weak D call TRBD1 (5 bases). The V end was cut by 4 bases, the J end by 1 base, with 11 bases between. There are 14 residues in the CDR3. CDR1 and CDR2 from the germline V gene are SGHRS and YFSETQ. The CDR3 loop is CASSPGLSNTEAFF. Here the CDR3 DNA reads TGCGCCAGCAGCCCGGGACTGTCGAACACTGAAGCTTTCTTT.

The rearrangement uses TRBV11-2 and TRBJ2-7; no firm D call. V lost 5 bases to trimming and J lost 0 bases, with 11 bases between them. The germline V gene encodes CDR1 SGHAT and CDR2 FQNNGV. This CDR3 comprises 14 residues. Here the CDR3 reads CASSPTAGSYEQYF. CDR3 in DNA: TGTGCCAGCAGCCCCACTGCCGGCTCCTACGAGCAGTACTTC.

The gene calls are TRBV11-2 and TRBJ1-1; tentative D call: TRBD1 (6 bases). Germline V gives CDR1 SGHAT, CDR2 FQNNGV. Trimming pared 4 bases from V and 5 bases from J, leaving 8 bases between. The CDR3 is made up of 12 amino acids. In DNA form, the CDR3 reads TGTGCCAGCAGCTCAGGACAGACTGAAGCTTTCTTT. Amino acids: CASSSGQTEAFF. The full variable domain, completed using reference TRBV11-2 and TRBJ1-1, is EAGVAQSPRYKIIEKRQSVAFWCNPISGHATLYWYQQILGQGPKLLIQFQNNGVVDDSQLPKDRFSAERLKGVDSTLKIQPAKLEDSAVYLCASSSGQTEAFFGQGTRLTVV.

The J gene is TRBJ2-2, the V gene TRBV7-8, with D possibly being TRBD1 (6 bases). The CDR3 loop spans 14 amino acids. Between the trimmed V and J ends, which lost 6 bases and 1 base, there was a span of 9 bases. CDR1 is SGHVS and CDR2 is FQNEAQ in the germline V gene. Written as DNA, the CDR3 is TGTGCCAGCAGTTGGGGGCTGAACACCGGGGAGCTGTTTTTT. Protein: CASSWGLNTGELFF. Variable domain in full (rest from reference TRBV7-8 and TRBJ2-2): GAGVSQSPRYKVAKRGQDVALRCDPISGHVSLFWYQQALGQGPEFLTYFQNEAQLDKSGLPSDRFFAERPEGSVSTLKIQRTQQEDSAVYLCASSWGLNTGELFFGEGSRLTVL.

The rearrangement joins TRBV5-6 to TRBJ2-5, with D hard to call. Germline V gene sequence: CDR1 SGHDT, CDR2 YYEEEE. The length of the CDR3 is 13 residues. V lost 3 bases and J lost 0, with 6 bases in between. The CDR3 DNA sequence: TGTGCCAGCAGCTCTTCGTACCAAGAGACCCAGTACTTC. It specifies CASSSSYQETQYF.

This clone was observed a handful of times. V gene TRBV19 combines with J gene TRBJ1-1, with 7 bases lining up with TRBD1. The CDR3 is 13 amino acids. V shed 3 bases, J shed 3 bases, and the junction held 1 base outside the gene matches. The germline V gene encodes CDR1 LNHDA and CDR2 SQIVND (reference sequence). The CDR3 DNA follows: TGTGCCAGTAGTATTACAGGGGACACTGAAGCTTTCTTT. It specifies CASSITGDTEAFF.

This clone has more than one count but fewer than ten. V gene TRBV30 combines with J gene TRBJ1-2; the D gene is possibly TRBD1 (6 bases). This CDR3 is built from 11 residues. The V gene's germline CDR1 is GTSNPN and CDR2 SVGIG (reference sequence). V gave up 3 bases and J gave up 13 bases, with 15 bases separating them. The CDR3, as DNA: TGTGCCTGGAGCATCGGACAGCGCGCCACCTTC. This gives the protein CAWSIGQRATF.

The chain joins TRBV9 to TRBJ2-7; D possibly corresponds to TRBD1 (5 bases). Trimming cost V 0 bases and J 0 bases, with 7 bases left between them. The CDR3 is 14 residues long. CDR1 and CDR2 (germline): SGDLS, YYNGEE. CDR3 nucleotides: TGTGCCAGCAGCGTAGAGGGGATCTCCTACGAGCAGTACTTC. Translating gives CASSVEGISYEQYF.

This clone appeared a few times. The chain carries TRBV15 and TRBJ2-5; 10 nucleotides match TRBD2. V lost 6 bases, J lost 2 bases, and 9 bases stayed unmatched. CDR1 and CDR2 from the germline V gene are LNHNV and YYDKDF (reference sequence). This CDR3 is 16 amino acids long. In nucleotides, the CDR3 is TGTGCCACCAGGACGAGTCTAGCGGGGGAGCAAGAGACCCAGTACTTC. This gives the protein CATRTSLAGEQETQYF.

V is TRBV15 and J is TRBJ1-1, with a possible D match to TRBD1 (5 bases). The CDR3 covers 13 residues. V lost 0 bases and J 6 bases, leaving 8 bases between the germline ends. Germline lookup yields CDR1 LNHNV and CDR2 YYDKDF (reference sequence). CDR3 nucleotide sequence: TGTGCCACCAGCAGAGATGACAGTGCTGAAGCTTTCTTT. Translation gives CATSRDDSAEAFF.